This T cell receptor (beta chain) was sequenced in a study of OX40 agonist ivuxolimab in advanced cancers. For the wider study: The costimulatory receptor OX40 (CD134) was targeted by ivuxolimab, a fully human IgG2 agonistic monoclonal antibody. Prior anti-PD-1, anti-PD-L1 or anti-CTLA-4 therapy was permitted, and checkpoint inhibitors had been received by more than 35% of dose-escalation patients. A male proportion of around 83% and a mean age of approximately 62 years, ranging from roughly 23 to 80, were recorded for the dose-escalation cohort. The paper reports the monotherapy dose-escalation portion (N = 52 patients) of the phase I ivuxolimab trial. Of the approximately 53 patients in dose escalation, around 20 had hepatocellular carcinoma, some 15 had melanoma, 9 had renal cell carcinoma and 9 had head and neck cancer. The purpose of peripheral TCRbeta sequencing was to test whether ivuxolimab changed TCR sequence diversity and led to clonal T-cell expansion. Intravenous ivuxolimab was administered to patients every 2 weeks at six dose levels: 0.01, 0.1, 0.3, 1.5, 3 and 10 mg/kg. Partial responses occurred in three dose-escalation patients: two with cutaneous melanoma and one with hepatocellular carcinoma.

For sequencing of the TCRbeta CDR3 region, genomic DNA was extracted from the sorted cells. The immunoSEQ Assay was used for sequencing of TCRbeta CDR3 regions. Entries here come from immuneACCESS through TCRdb and include only in-frame sequences with V and J called. Some clones fail to appear in such tables; in the studies checked, an unresolved V gene covers under half of the shortfall, and the cause of the remainder is unknown. This sample lists 50,000 to 65,000 clones; around 82% were detected once. 3.5% to 4.5% of the sample is held by the ten biggest clonotypes. As concerns this clone: This clone's antigen is unknown. Within one base of it there is no much larger clone, and no base qualities were kept.

Patients with autoimmune disease history or receiving systemic immunosuppression were excluded from the trial. In every dose cohort, peripheral blood was drawn for TCR sequencing at baseline, cycle 4 day 1, and cycle 7 day 1. Samples were obtained from an open-label, multicenter, first-in-human phase I dose-escalation trial of ivuxolimab. Adults with locally advanced or metastatic melanoma, renal cell carcinoma, hepatocellular carcinoma or head and neck squamous cell carcinoma were enrolled in the trial. Before TCR sequencing, CD4+ and CD8+ T cells were separately sorted from peripheral blood. CDR1 MNHNY and CDR2 SVGAGI are derived from the germline V gene (reference sequence). The cysteine opens and the phenylalanine closes a CDR3 of 15 amino acids. This entry keeps only the CDR3 DNA: 45 bases, framed from base 1. V lost 5 bases and J lost 6 bases, and the count of bases not matched to a germline gene is 6.

The paper as a whole reports these results and caveats: Partial responders in the 0.1-3.0 mg/kg groups had among the lowest normalized peripheral clonal expansion, especially among CD8+ T cells. Clonal expansion of both CD4+ and CD8+ blood T cells was observed from baseline to week 6 at doses 0.1 to 3.0 mg/kg. Which antigens the clonally expanded peripheral T cells were specific for was not determined. After ivuxolimab, more expanded clones were found on average in CD8+ T cells than in CD4+ T cells. Low levels of normalized T-cell clonal expansion were also seen in some patients who did not respond.

The V gene is TRBV6-6 and the J gene is TRBJ2-2, with 10 bases aligning to TRBD1. Source: CD4+ or CD8+ T cells sorted from blood, taken in a trial of the OX40 agonist ivuxolimab. This receptor was identified in an adult with an advanced solid tumor such as melanoma, head and neck, liver or kidney cancer. The bases read TGTGCCAGCAGTGGGACAGGGGTAGTCGCCGGGGAGCTGTTTTTT. It encodes CASSGTGVVAGELFF.